This entry concerns a single T cell receptor (beta chain). CD45RO/CCR7/CD25/CD127/CD95/CD27 staining was used to isolate CD4+ naive, central memory, regulatory and stem cell-like memory cells by sorting. Sequenced material consisted of expressed TCRB transcripts (all of the isolated RNA was reverse transcribed). The assay was immunoSEQ multiplex PCR, and TCRdb's table has in-frame clones only and misses some. The sample includes under 20,000 clones, roughly 40% of them seen just once. Germline CDR1 is LNHDA and CDR2 is SQIVND (reference sequence). This CDR3 comprises 22 residues. The ends lost 6 bases at V and 1 base at J; junction bases unmatched: 27. The source of the sample is a study of beta chain features in type 1 diabetes. Whole-study context: Sorted cells, approximately 100,000,000 in number, were examined across all samples.

The V and J genes are TRBV19 and TRBJ2-7; the match to TRBD1 covers 10 bases. Sequenced sample: stem cell memory CD4+ T cells from blood. This TCR was recovered from a woman between 40 and 55 years old in good health. As DNA, the CDR3 is TGTGCCAGTAGGGCATCCGAGACAGGGGGCGAAACGGCGGGGGAACGATCCTACGAGCAGTACTTC. Its protein is CASRASETGGETAGERSYEQYF.